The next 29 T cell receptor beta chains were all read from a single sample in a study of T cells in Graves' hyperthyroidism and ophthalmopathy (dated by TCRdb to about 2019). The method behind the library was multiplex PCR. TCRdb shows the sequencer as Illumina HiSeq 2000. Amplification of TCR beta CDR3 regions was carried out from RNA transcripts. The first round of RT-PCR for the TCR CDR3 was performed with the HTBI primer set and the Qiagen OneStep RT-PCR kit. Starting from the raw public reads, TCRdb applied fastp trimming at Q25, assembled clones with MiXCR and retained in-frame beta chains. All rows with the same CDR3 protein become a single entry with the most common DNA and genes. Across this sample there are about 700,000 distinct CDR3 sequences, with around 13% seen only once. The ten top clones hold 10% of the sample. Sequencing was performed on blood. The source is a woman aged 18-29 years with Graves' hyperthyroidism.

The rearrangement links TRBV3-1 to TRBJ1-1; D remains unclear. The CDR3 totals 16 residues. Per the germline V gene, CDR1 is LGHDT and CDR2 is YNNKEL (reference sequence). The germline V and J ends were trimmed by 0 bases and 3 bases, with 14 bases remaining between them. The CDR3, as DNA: TGTGCCAGCAGCCAAGATGAGGGCACCTACTACACTGAAGCTTTCTTT. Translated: CASSQDEGTYYTEAFF.

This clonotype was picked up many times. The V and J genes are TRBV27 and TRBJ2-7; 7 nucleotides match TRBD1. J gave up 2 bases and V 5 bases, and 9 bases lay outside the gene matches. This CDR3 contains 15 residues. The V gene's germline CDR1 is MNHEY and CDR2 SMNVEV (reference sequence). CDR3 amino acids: CASSAASGGTYEQYF. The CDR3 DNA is TGTGCCAGCAGTGCCGCCTCAGGGGGAACCTACGAGCAGTACTTC.

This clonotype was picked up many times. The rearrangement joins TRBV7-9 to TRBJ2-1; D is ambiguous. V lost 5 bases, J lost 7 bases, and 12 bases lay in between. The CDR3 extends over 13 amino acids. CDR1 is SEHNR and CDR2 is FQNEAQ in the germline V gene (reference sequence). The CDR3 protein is CASSPSQRNEQFF. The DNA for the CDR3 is TGTGCCAGCAGCCCCTCCCAGAGGAATGAGCAGTTCTTC.

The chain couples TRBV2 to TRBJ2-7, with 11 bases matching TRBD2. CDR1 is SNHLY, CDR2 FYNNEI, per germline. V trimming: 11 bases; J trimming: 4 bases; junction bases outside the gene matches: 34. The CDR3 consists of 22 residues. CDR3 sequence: CASKELPGSRDRWASGRYEQYF. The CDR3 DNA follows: TGTGCCTCAAAGGAGCTCCCCGGGTCTCGGGACAGGTGGGCTAGCGGGAGGTACGAGCAGTACTTC.

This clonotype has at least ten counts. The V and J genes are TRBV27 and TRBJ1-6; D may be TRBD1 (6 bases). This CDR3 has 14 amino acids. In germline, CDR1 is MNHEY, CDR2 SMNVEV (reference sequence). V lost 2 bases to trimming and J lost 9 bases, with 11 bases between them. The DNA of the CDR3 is TGTGCCAGCAGTTTAGGCACAGGGAGTTCACCCCTCCACTTT. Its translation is CASSLGTGSSPLHF.

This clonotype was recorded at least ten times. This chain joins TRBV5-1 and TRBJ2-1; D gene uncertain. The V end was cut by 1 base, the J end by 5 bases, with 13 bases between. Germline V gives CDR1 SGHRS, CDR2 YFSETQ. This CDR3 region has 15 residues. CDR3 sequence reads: CASSLRLGANNEQFF. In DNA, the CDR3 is TGCGCCAGCAGCTTGAGGCTAGGAGCTAACAATGAGCAGTTCTTC.

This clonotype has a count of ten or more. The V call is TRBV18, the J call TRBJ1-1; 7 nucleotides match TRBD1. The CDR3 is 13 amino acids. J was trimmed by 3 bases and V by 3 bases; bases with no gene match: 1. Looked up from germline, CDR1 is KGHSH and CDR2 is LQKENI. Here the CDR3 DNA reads TGTGCCAGCTCACCCGACAGGGACACTGAAGCTTTCTTT. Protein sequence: CASSPDRDTEAFF.

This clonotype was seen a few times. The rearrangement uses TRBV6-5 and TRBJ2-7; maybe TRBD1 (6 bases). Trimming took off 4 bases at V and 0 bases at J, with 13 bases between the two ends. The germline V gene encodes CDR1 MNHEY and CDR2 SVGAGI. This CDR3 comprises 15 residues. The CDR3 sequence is CASSFSGQTSYEQYF. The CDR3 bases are TGTGCCAGCAGTTTCTCCGGACAGACCTCCTACGAGCAGTACTTC.

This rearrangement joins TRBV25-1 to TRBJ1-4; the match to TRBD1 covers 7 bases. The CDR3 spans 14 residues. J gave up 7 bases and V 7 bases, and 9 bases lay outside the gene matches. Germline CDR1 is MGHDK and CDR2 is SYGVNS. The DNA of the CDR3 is TGTGCCAGCAATAGCAGGACAGGCGGTGAAAAACTGTTTTTT. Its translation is CASNSRTGGEKLFF.

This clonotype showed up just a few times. Written as DNA, the CDR3 is TGCAGTGCTGTCCACCTACTAGCAAACATTCAGTACTTC. Protein: CSAVHLLANIQYF. The gene calls are TRBV20-1 and TRBJ2-4, with a possible D match to TRBD2 (6 bases). The CDR3 is 13 residues long. The germline gives CDR1 DFQATT, CDR2 SNEGSKA (reference sequence). Trimming stripped 5 bases from V and 6 bases from J, with 14 bases between.

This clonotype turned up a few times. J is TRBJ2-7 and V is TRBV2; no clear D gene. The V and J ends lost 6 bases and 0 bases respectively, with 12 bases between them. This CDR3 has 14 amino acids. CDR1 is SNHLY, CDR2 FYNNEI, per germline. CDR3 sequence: CASSLTESSYEQYF. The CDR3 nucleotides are TGTGCCAGCAGCCTGACGGAGAGCTCCTACGAGCAGTACTTC. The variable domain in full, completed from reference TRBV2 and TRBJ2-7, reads EPEVTQTPSHQVTQMGQEVILRCVPISNHLYFYWYRQILGQKVEFLVSFYNNEISEKSEIFDDQFSVERPDGSNFTLKIRSTKLEDSAMYFCASSLTESSYEQYFGPGTRLTVT.

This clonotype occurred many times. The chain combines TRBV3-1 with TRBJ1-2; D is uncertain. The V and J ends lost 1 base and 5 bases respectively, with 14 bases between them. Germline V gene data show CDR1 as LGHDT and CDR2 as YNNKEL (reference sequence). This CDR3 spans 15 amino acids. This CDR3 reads CASSQGFNTFYGYTF. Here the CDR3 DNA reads TGTGCCAGCAGCCAAGGATTTAACACTTTTTATGGCTACACCTTC. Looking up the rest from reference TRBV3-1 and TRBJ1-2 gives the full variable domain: DTAVSQTPKYLVTQMGNDKSIKCEQNLGHDTMYWYKQDSKKFLKIMFSYNNKELIINETVPNRFSPKSPDKAHLNLHINSLELGDSAVYFCASSQGFNTFYGYTFGSGTRLTVV.

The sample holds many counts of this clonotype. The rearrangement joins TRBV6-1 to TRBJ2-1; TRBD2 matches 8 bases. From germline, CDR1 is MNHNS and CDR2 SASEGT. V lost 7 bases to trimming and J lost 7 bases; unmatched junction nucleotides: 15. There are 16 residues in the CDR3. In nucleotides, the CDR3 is TGTGCCAGCAAGATGGGACTAAGCGGGAGTAGGAATGAGCAGTTCTTC. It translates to CASKMGLSGSRNEQFF.

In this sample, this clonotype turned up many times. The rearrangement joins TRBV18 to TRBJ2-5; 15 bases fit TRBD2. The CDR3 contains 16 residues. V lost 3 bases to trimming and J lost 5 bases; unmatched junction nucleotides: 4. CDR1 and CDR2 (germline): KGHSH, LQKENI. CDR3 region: CASSPGLAGGWETQYF. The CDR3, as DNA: TGTGCCAGCTCACCGGGACTAGCGGGAGGATGGGAGACCCAGTACTTC.

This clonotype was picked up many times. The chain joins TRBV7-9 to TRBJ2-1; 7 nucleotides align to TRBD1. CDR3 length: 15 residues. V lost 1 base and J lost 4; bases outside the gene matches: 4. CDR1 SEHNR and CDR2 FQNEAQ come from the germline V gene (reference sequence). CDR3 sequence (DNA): TGTGCCAGCAGCTTAGAAGGGACAGCTTACAATGAGCAGTTCTTC. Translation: CASSLEGTAYNEQFF.

CDR3 sequence: CASSRQETNYGYTF. For the CDR3, the DNA is TGTGCCAGCAGCCGACAGGAGACAAACTATGGCTACACCTTC. The chain carries TRBV3-1 and TRBJ1-2; the D gene is possibly TRBD1 (6 bases). With 4 bases removed from V and 2 bases from J, the gap between germline ends came to 11 bases. CDR1 is LGHDT, CDR2 YNNKEL, per germline (reference sequence). The CDR3 totals 14 residues.

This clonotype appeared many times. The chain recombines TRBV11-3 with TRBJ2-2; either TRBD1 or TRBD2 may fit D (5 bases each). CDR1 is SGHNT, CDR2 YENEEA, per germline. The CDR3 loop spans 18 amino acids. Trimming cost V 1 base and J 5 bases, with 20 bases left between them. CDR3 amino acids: CASSLVRYRTGGTGELFF. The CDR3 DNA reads TGTGCCAGCAGCTTAGTCCGGTATCGCACAGGAGGTACCGGGGAGCTGTTTTTT.

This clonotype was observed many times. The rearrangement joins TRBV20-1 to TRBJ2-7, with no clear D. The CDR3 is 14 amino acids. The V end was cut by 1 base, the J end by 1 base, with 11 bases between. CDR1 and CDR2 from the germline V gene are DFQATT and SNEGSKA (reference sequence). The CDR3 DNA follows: TGCAGTGCTAGAGTGGAACCGAGTTCCTACGAGCAGTACTTC. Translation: CSARVEPSSYEQYF.

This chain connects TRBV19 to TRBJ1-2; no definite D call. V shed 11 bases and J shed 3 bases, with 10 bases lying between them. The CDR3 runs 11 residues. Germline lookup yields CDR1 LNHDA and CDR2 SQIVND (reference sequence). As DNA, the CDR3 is TGTGCCTCCTCCTGGTACTATGGCTACACCTTC. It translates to CASSWYYGYTF.

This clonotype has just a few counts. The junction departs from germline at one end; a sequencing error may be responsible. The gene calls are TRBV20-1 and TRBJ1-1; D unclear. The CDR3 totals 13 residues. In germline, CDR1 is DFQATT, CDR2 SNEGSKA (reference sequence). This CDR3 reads CSARRPVNTGAFF. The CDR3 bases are TGCAGTGCTAGGAGGCCTGTGAACACTGGAGCTTTCTTT.

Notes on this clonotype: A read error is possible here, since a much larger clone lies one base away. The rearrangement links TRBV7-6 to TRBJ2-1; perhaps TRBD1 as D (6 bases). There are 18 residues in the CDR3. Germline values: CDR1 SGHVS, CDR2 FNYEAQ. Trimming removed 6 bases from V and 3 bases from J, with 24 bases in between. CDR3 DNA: TGTGCCAGCAGGCTACACAGGGCTAACGTGATCAACTACAATGAGCAGTTCTTC. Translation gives CASRLHRANVINYNEQFF. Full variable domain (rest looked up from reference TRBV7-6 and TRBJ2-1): GAGVSQSPRYKVTKRGQDVALRCDPISGHVSLYWYRQALGQGPEFLTYFNYEAQQDKSGLPNDRFSAERPEGSISTLTIQRTEQRDSAMYRCASRLHRANVINYNEQFFGPGTRLTVL.

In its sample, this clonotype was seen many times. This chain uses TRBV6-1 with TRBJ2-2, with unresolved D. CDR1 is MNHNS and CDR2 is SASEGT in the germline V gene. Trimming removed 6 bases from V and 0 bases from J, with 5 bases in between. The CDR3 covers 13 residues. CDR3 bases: TGTGCCAGCAGCGACCCGAACACCGGGGAGCTGTTTTTT. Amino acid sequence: CASSDPNTGELFF.

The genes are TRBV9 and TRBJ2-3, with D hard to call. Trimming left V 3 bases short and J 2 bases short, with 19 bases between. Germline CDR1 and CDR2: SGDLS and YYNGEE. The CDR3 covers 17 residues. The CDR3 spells CASSAIGGSTSTDTQYF. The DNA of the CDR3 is TGTGCCAGCAGCGCCATCGGCGGCTCTACATCCACAGATACGCAGTATTTT.

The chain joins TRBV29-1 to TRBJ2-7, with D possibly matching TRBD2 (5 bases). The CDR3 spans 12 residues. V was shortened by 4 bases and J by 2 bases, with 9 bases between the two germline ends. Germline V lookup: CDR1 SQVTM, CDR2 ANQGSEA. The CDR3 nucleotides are TGCAGCGTTGCGGGAAATGCCTACGAGCAGTACTTC. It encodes CSVAGNAYEQYF.

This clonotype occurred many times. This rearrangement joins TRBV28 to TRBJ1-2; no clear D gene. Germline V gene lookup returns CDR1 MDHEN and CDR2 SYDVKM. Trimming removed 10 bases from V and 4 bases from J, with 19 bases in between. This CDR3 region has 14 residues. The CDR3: CATLLGLGGYGYTF. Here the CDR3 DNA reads TGTGCCACCCTTCTGGGGTTGGGAGGCTATGGCTACACCTTC.

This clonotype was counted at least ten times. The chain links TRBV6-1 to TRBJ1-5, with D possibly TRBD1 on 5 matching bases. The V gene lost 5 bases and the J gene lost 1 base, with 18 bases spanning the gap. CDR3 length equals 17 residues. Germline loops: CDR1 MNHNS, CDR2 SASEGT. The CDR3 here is CASSLRDLRGSNQPQHF. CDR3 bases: TGTGCCAGCAGTTTACGGGACCTCCGGGGGAGCAATCAGCCCCAGCATTTT.

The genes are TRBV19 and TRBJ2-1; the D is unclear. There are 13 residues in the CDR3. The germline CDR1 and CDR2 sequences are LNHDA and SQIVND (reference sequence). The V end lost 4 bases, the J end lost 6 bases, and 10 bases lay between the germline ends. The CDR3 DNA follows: TGTGCCAGTAGTACGGGTCTGGGCAATGAGCAGTTCTTC. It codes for CASSTGLGNEQFF. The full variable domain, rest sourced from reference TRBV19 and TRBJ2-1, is DGGITQSPKYLFRKEGQNVTLSCEQNLNHDAMYWYRQDPGQGLRLIYYSQIVNDFQKGDIAEGYSVSREKKESFPLTVTSAQKNPTAFYLCASSTGLGNEQFFGPGTRLTVL.

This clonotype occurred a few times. The CDR3: CASSFQSGVPPEQYF. The CDR3 DNA sequence: TGTGCCAGCAGCTTTCAGAGCGGGGTCCCGCCCGAGCAGTACTTC. The rearrangement joins TRBV11-2 to TRBJ2-7; 7 bases agree with TRBD2. This CDR3 comprises 15 residues. Germline CDR1 reads SGHAT; CDR2 reads FQNNGV. J gave up 6 bases and V 3 bases, and 11 bases lay outside the gene matches.

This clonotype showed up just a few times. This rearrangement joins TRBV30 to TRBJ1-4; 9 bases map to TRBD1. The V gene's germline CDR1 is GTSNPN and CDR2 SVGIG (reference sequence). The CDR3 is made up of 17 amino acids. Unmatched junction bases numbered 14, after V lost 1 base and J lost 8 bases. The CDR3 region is CAWSADRGNLRREKLFF. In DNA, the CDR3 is TGTGCCTGGAGTGCCGACAGGGGGAACCTTCGCCGGGAAAAACTGTTTTTT.